This T cell receptor beta chain was sequenced in a study of shared clonotypes between healthy human individuals (dated by TCRdb to the early 2020s). About the investigation overall: The cohort included three men and a couple of women between 18 and 49 years of age. For each donor, three plates each were used for CD4 naive and CD4 memory, two plates were used for CD8 naive, and one plate was used for CD8 memory. To estimate repertoire size and how much clonotype sharing occurs between individuals, the study deeply sequenced the blood TCR repertoires of five healthy adults. Different laboratories and diverse techniques were used to prepare libraries and sequence TCR repertoires, to increase sequencing depth and limit assay-specific biases. Per donor, leukapheresis produced somewhere between about 0.8 and 9.5 billion PBMCs. Findings and caveats that apply to the study as a whole: When a few donors were compared, the shared fraction of clonotypes was around 5% for naive CD4, around 4% for naive CD8, about 2.5% for memory CD4, and approximately 0.4% for memory CD8. Based on pairwise subsampling, the degree of clonotype sharing among donors was expected to be affected by sequencing depth. Estimated clonotype richness was generally larger for naive than for memory subsets. Compared with non-shared clonotypes, the clonotypes found in all four sorted-subset donors had higher generation probabilities. The small number of donors limited the genetic and exposure-history diversity represented. Sampling was limited to blood, and TCR repertoires in tissue likely differ from TCR repertoires in blood. Incomplete sequencing was indicated by rarefaction of sorted-subset datasets, despite the large sequencing depth.

The cysteine opens and the phenylalanine closes a CDR3 of 16 amino acids. Only CDR3 DNA is held: 48 bases, read in frame from base 1. V loses 4 bases, J loses 1 base, and the germline ends lie 17 bases apart. CDR1 and CDR2 are read off the germline V gene as SGHRS and YFSETQ. In regard to this clone: What this receptor recognizes is not known. There are no base qualities to consult, and no much larger clone falls within one base.

The donors were healthy, HIV-negative adults who had no recently reported acute infections or vaccinations. Only Caucasian adults living in Nashville, Tennessee, USA were represented among the donors. CD4+ T cells were enriched through magnetic negative selection, after which naive cells were positively selected on CD45RA and the remaining negative fraction served as the memory subset. After blood collection by leukapheresis, PBMCs were isolated using Ficoll-Histopaque density gradient centrifugation and then cryopreserved in the vapor phase of liquid nitrogen. Analytical flow cytometry was used to check the purity and quantity of each magnetically sorted T cell population. Genomic DNA was isolated from every sorted fraction and measured by UV absorbance on a Nanodrop 2000c. Using the deep immunoSEQ assay, multiplex PCR amplified TCR CDR3 regions from genomic DNA. Extracted genomic DNA from each cell subset was distributed evenly across all wells of several immunoSEQ 96-well plates, and each plate was treated as a replicate. Each replicate PCR for sorted subsets received roughly 200 ng genomic DNA, equal to about 30,000 T cell genomes. Purified libraries were measured with a Qubit 3.0 fluorometer, size-checked on a Bioanalyzer 2100, and measured again with the KAPA Library Quantification kit. A separate single-read 150-cycle Illumina NextSeq 550 flow cell was used to sequence each immunoSEQ 96-well plate. As for the original processing: Because only junctional sequences without quality scores were contained in the immunoSEQ output, filtering matching that applied to full-length reads could not be performed. Sequences were annotated with PyIR, a Python wrapper for IgBLAST v1.9, and V/J genes and CDR3 were assigned using IMGT germline references. Reads were removed for weak V/J assignments (E-value above 1e-6), missing CDR3, stop codons, out-of-frame junctions, or ambiguous translated residues. V3J clonotypes were defined by identical inferred V gene, J gene, and CDR3 amino acid sequence. To compute the percentage overlap between repertoires, the number of shared unique clonotypes was divided by the size of the smaller repertoire. Repertoire richness was assessed with RTK rarefaction, the Chao1 estimator, and Recon v2.1 estimates of unobserved clonotypes. OLGA was used to compute generation probabilities for all TCRbeta clonotypes that the gDNA method yielded from a few donors. TCRdb's version of the immuneACCESS table is confined to in-frame rearrangements and falls short of the full clone set. An unresolved V gene accounts for under half of the shortfall where checked; the remainder is of unknown origin. The V and J calls and clone size were taken over from that table, and D and trimming were inferred from the DNA. In all, the sample holds millions of clones, and 95% of those were seen once. Of the sample, more than 0.1% is held by the ten largest clones.

The origin of this receptor is a man younger than 35 in good health. Sequenced: naive CD4+ T cells sorted from blood. The label giving this sample's cell subset or site can be read as: CD45RA+ positively selected. The rearranged segments are TRBV5-1 and TRBJ1-1, with the D gene call left open. The CDR3 reads as follows: CASSPNAAGRNTEAFF. The DNA sequence is TGCGCCAGCAGCCCCAACGCGGCAGGCCGGAACACTGAAGCTTTCTTT.